This TCR beta chain was sequenced during a study of cytomegalovirus exposure and HLA in healthy donors. This CDR3 has 14 amino acids. The V segment lost 3 bases and the J segment 8 bases; nucleotides outside the gene matches: 7. Germline assignment: CDR1 SGDLS and CDR2 YYNGEE. With 60 Vbeta and 13 Jbeta primers, the PCR was carried out. Sequencing was performed with immunoSEQ multiplex PCR; in TCRdb, only in-frame clones are kept and a portion is missing. The sample has 120,000 or so clones, approximately 8.6% seen once. The source material was PBMCs. The V call is TRBV9, the J call TRBJ2-4; 8 bases align to TRBD1. The TCR originated in a woman between 35 and 50 years old in good health and CMV-seropositive. As DNA, the CDR3 is TGTGCCAGCAGCGCGGACAGGGTGGGAGACATTCAGTACTTC. Translated, it gives CASSADRVGDIQYF.